Following are 25 T cell receptor beta chains from one sample sequenced in a study of blood T cell repertoires in COVID-19. Sequenced by immunoSEQ multiplex PCR; TCRdb stores in-frame clones only, minus some. The sample shows over 70,000 clones, approximately 71% of them seen only once. Sequencing was performed on peripheral blood. These receptors came from a man between 65 and 85 years old with COVID-19, enrolled during active disease.

This clone was recorded only once. The chain couples TRBV28 to TRBJ2-3, with TRBD2 matching 11 bases. The CDR3 has 17 residues. J lost 0 bases, V lost 6 bases, and 8 bases had no gene match. Germline loops: CDR1 MDHEN, CDR2 SYDVKM. The CDR3 loop is CASSRTSGLSSTDTQYF. CDR3 DNA sequence: TGTGCCAGCAGCAGGACTAGCGGGTTATCTAGCACAGATACGCAGTATTTT.

V usage is TRBV11-1 and J usage is TRBJ2-4; weak D call: TRBD1 (6 bases). Germline CDR1 and CDR2: SGHAT and FQDESV (reference sequence). The CDR3 is 14 amino acids. Between the trimmed V and J ends, which lost 0 bases and 7 bases, there was a span of 10 bases. The CDR3 sequence is CASSLAPRGNIQYF. In nucleotides, the CDR3 is TGTGCCAGCAGCTTAGCGCCCAGGGGCAACATTCAGTACTTC.

As DNA, the CDR3 is TGTGCCAGCAGTGAAAGGAGGTTAGCCTACAATGAGCAGTTCTTC. This encodes CASSERRLAYNEQFF. The V call is TRBV6-1, the J call TRBJ2-1; a possible D gene is TRBD2 (5 bases). Germline V gene sequence: CDR1 MNHNS, CDR2 SASEGT. With 2 bases removed from V and 2 bases from J, the gap between germline ends came to 10 bases. The CDR3 has 15 residues.

The chain combines TRBV5-1 with TRBJ1-4; D is undetermined. The CDR3 consists of 13 residues. Per germline, CDR1 SGHRS and CDR2 YFSETQ. The ends were cut back, 0 bases at V and 8 bases at J, with 8 bases in the middle. The chain's CDR3 is CASSLVLEEKLFF. The CDR3 coding sequence is TGCGCCAGCAGCTTGGTCCTAGAGGAAAAACTGTTTTTT.

The genes are TRBV7-3 and TRBJ2-1; perhaps TRBD2 as D (5 bases). From germline, CDR1 is SGHTA and CDR2 FQGTGA. The CDR3 sequence is 16 residues long. Trimming took 0 bases from V and 0 from J, leaving 9 bases between them. For the CDR3, the DNA is TGTGCCAGCAGCTTAACGAGGGAGAGCTCCTACAATGAGCAGTTCTTC. Translation: CASSLTRESSYNEQFF.

Only one count was recorded for this clone. The chain uses TRBV24-1 and TRBJ1-1; D is perhaps TRBD1 (5 bases). Germline assignment: CDR1 KGHDR and CDR2 SFDVKD. The CDR3 spans 13 residues. V lost 4 bases and J lost 4, with 9 bases in between. CDR3 coding DNA: TGTGCCACCAGTGACGGGGGGACCACTGAAGCTTTCTTT. This codes for CATSDGGTTEAFF.

The V and J genes are TRBV13 and TRBJ2-3; 10 bases agree with TRBD1. CDR3 length equals 14 residues. Germline CDR1 reads PRHDT; CDR2 reads FYEKMQ (reference sequence). The junction had 4 bases not matched to a gene; V was cut back by 5 bases and J by 5 bases. CDR3 residues: CASSRQGAGDTQYF. The CDR3 DNA sequence: TGTGCCAGCAGCCGACAGGGGGCAGGAGATACGCAGTATTTT.

This rearrangement joins TRBV3-1 (or the pseudogene TRBV3-2) to TRBJ2-1; D may be TRBD1 (6 bases). CDR1 is LGHDT, CDR2 YNNKEL, per germline (reference sequence). Trimming stripped 4 bases from V and 5 bases from J, with 15 bases between. The CDR3 runs to 15 residues. The CDR3 loop reads CASSPTGTRDNEQFF. The DNA of the CDR3 is TGTGCCAGCAGCCCCACCGGGACAAGGGACAATGAGCAGTTCTTC.

The rearrangement joins TRBV9 to TRBJ2-1, with 11 nucleotides matching TRBD2. The ends lost 0 bases at V and 4 bases at J; junction bases unmatched: 3. This CDR3 comprises 16 residues. Looked up from germline, CDR1 is SGDLS and CDR2 is YYNGEE. The CDR3 region is CASSVEGTSGYNEQFF. As DNA, the CDR3 is TGTGCCAGCAGCGTAGAGGGGACTAGCGGATACAATGAGCAGTTCTTC.

In its sample, this clone was seen once. V and J are TRBV28 and TRBJ2-6; unclear D gene. Trimming took off 4 bases at V and 1 base at J, with 5 bases between the two ends. The V gene's germline CDR1 is MDHEN and CDR2 SYDVKM. This CDR3 is built from 14 residues. This CDR3 reads CASSSGSGANVLTF. The CDR3 DNA reads as TGTGCCAGCAGTTCGGGTTCTGGGGCCAACGTCCTGACTTTC. Looking up the rest from reference TRBV28 and TRBJ2-6 gives the full variable domain: DVKVTQSSRYLVKRTGEKVFLECVQDMDHENMFWYRQDPGLGLRLIYFSYDVKMKEKGDIPEGYSVSREKKERFSLILESASTNQTSMYLCASSSGSGANVLTFGAGSRLTVL.

This rearrangement joins TRBV5-4 to TRBJ2-7; 8 bases align to TRBD2. The length of the CDR3 is 14 residues. Looked up from germline, CDR1 is SGHNT and CDR2 is YYREEE (reference sequence). J gave up 3 bases and V 2 bases, and 4 bases lay outside the gene matches. CDR3 region: CASSFDTSGYEQYF. The CDR3 nucleotides read TGTGCCAGCAGCTTTGATACTAGCGGCTACGAGCAGTACTTC.

The chain couples TRBV7-3 to TRBJ2-1; TRBD1 aligns across 11 bases. V dropped 0 bases and J dropped 7; count of bases not matched to a gene: 20. The CDR3 sequence is 21 residues long. CDR1 is SGHTA, CDR2 FQGTGA, per germline. The CDR3 DNA sequence: TGTGCCAGCAGCTTAACGACGGACAGGGGGCGAGGTATTCCCGGTCAGAATGAGCAGTTCTTC. This codes for CASSLTTDRGRGIPGQNEQFF.

V and J are TRBV5-8 and TRBJ1-6, with a possible D match to TRBD1 (5 bases). Trimming took off 1 base at V and 13 bases at J, with 9 bases between the two ends. The CDR3 runs to 12 residues. Germline V gene data show CDR1 as SGHTS and CDR2 as YDEGEE. The CDR3 DNA is TGTGCCAGCAGCTTGAGGGGCGGTCCCCTCCACTTT. This codes for CASSLRGGPLHF.

This chain links TRBV15 with TRBJ2-7; D perhaps matches TRBD2 (6 bases). The V gene lost 1 base and the J gene lost 2 bases, with 9 bases spanning the gap. This CDR3 comprises 14 residues. Germline values: CDR1 LNHNV, CDR2 YYDKDF (reference sequence). In nucleotides, the CDR3 is TGTGCCACCAGCAGAGCGGGAGTCCCCTACGAGCAGTACTTC. This gives the protein CATSRAGVPYEQYF.

V is TRBV7-2 and J is TRBJ2-7, with 13 bases lining up with TRBD2. The V gene's germline CDR1 is SGHTA and CDR2 FQGNSA. The CDR3 loop spans 15 amino acids. After removal of 5 bases from V and 5 bases from J, the junction contained 6 bases not matched to a gene. The CDR3 nucleotides are TGTGCCAGCAGCCCCGGACTAGCGGGAGTCGACGAGCAGTACTTC. As protein: CASSPGLAGVDEQYF.

The rearrangement uses TRBV28 and TRBJ1-3; D gene unclear. The CDR3 has 14 residues. V was trimmed by 2 bases and J by 0 bases, leaving 5 bases between them. CDR1 and CDR2 from the germline V gene are MDHEN and SYDVKM. The CDR3 DNA reads as TGTGCCAGCAGTTTAACGGGCTCTGGAAACACCATATATTTT. Translation gives CASSLTGSGNTIYF.

The rearrangement joins TRBV19 to TRBJ1-5; no clear D. CDR1 is LNHDA, CDR2 SQIVND, per germline (reference sequence). V lost 4 bases to trimming and J lost 1 base, with 17 bases between them. CDR3 length equals 17 residues. CDR3: CASSTQHRTGSNQPQHF. CDR3 in DNA: TGTGCCAGTAGTACACAACACAGAACTGGCAGCAATCAGCCCCAGCATTTT.

This sequence joins TRBV10-3 and TRBJ1-1, with unresolved D. The CDR3 sequence is 13 residues long. Trimming cost V 3 bases and J 7 bases, with 12 bases left between them. From germline, CDR1 is ENHRY and CDR2 SYGVKD. The chain's CDR3 is CAISDRYPLEAFF. CDR3 sequence (DNA): TGTGCCATCAGTGACAGGTACCCCCTTGAAGCTTTCTTT.

J is TRBJ2-1 and V is TRBV12-3 or TRBV12-4; TRBD2 agrees at 7 bases. The trim removed 1 base at V and 9 bases at J, leaving 3 bases unmatched. The CDR3 is 13 residues long. CDR3 DNA sequence: TGTGCCAGCAGTTTAGAAGGCGGGAGTGAGCAGTTCTTC. Its translation is CASSLEGGSEQFF.

J is TRBJ1-1 and V is TRBV11-2; TRBD1 is a possible D gene (5 bases). V was trimmed by 5 bases and J by 1 base, leaving 17 bases between them. The CDR3 is 16 residues long. CDR1 and CDR2 from the germline V gene are SGHAT and FQNNGV. CDR3 sequence: CASSPRGVGRNTEAFF. DNA for the CDR3: TGTGCCAGCAGCCCCCGGGGGGTCGGGAGGAACACTGAAGCTTTCTTT.

The chain links TRBV27 to TRBJ2-3; TRBD2 aligns across 8 bases. CDR3 length: 17 residues. Trimming cost V 5 bases and J 2 bases; bases outside gene matches: 12. Germline lookup yields CDR1 MNHEY and CDR2 SMNVEV (reference sequence). Here the CDR3 DNA reads TGTGCCAGCAGTCCAAAACGGACTAGCTTGGTCACAGATACGCAGTATTTT. Protein product: CASSPKRTSLVTDTQYF.

The rearrangement joins TRBV7-3 to TRBJ2-1; possibly TRBD2 for D (6 bases). CDR3 length equals 16 residues. Deletions cut 3 bases from V and 3 bases from J, with 15 bases between. From germline, CDR1 is SGHTA and CDR2 FQGTGA. In DNA, the CDR3 is TGTGCCAGCAGCTTTGGTCCCACGCGGGGCTACAATGAGCAGTTCTTC. This gives the protein CASSFGPTRGYNEQFF.

The chain carries TRBV6-2 or TRBV6-3 and TRBJ2-1; D might be TRBD2 (5 bases). V lost 5 bases and J lost 0, with 14 bases in between. The CDR3 totals 16 residues. Germline CDR1 MNHEY, CDR2 SVGEGT. CDR3 nucleotides: TGTGCCAGCAGTGACGTGGACTTCAGCTCCTACAATGAGCAGTTCTTC. This translates into CASSDVDFSSYNEQFF.

V and J are TRBV28 and TRBJ2-3; perhaps TRBD1 as D (5 bases). The CDR3 is 16 residues long. Germline values: CDR1 MDHEN, CDR2 SYDVKM. Trimming took off 5 bases at V and 0 bases at J, with 15 bases between the two ends. Here the CDR3 DNA reads TGTGCCAGCAGTCCTTGGGCAGGGTTGAGCACAGATACGCAGTATTTT. The encoded protein is CASSPWAGLSTDTQYF. The full variable domain, completed using reference TRBV28 and TRBJ2-3, is DVKVTQSSRYLVKRTGEKVFLECVQDMDHENMFWYRQDPGLGLRLIYFSYDVKMKEKGDIPEGYSVSREKKERFSLILESASTNQTSMYLCASSPWAGLSTDTQYFGPGTRLTVL.

The table lists this clone with a few counts. The chain uses TRBV19 and TRBJ2-5; D is perhaps TRBD2 (7 bases). The V gene lost 6 bases and the J gene lost 4 bases, with 18 bases spanning the gap. CDR1 LNHDA and CDR2 SQIVND come from the germline V gene (reference sequence). This CDR3 is 15 amino acids long. The CDR3 protein is CASRALLGGGETQYF. For the CDR3, the DNA is TGTGCCAGTAGGGCCCTCCTAGGGGGGGGAGAGACCCAGTACTTC.